The next 7 T cell receptor beta chains were all read from a single sample in a study of OX40 agonist ivuxolimab in advanced cancers. This table comes from immunoSEQ multiplex PCR, and its TCRdb copy is limited to in-frame clones, with some not included. Of around 26,000 clones in the sample, around 81% were seen once. Source: CD4+ or CD8+ T cells sorted from blood, taken in a trial of the OX40 agonist ivuxolimab. These TCRs come from an adult with an advanced solid tumor such as melanoma, head and neck, liver or kidney cancer.

V gene TRBV29-1 combines with J gene TRBJ2-2; D is unclear. This CDR3 spans 13 amino acids. Germline loops: CDR1 SQVTM, CDR2 ANQGSEA. V was clipped by 4 bases and J by 0 bases, with 6 bases between them. The CDR3 DNA is TGCAGCGTTGGGCAGCCGAACACCGGGGAGCTGTTTTTT. It specifies CSVGQPNTGELFF.

Only one count was recorded for this clone. The chain recombines TRBV10-2 with TRBJ2-5; no reliable D call. This CDR3 spans 14 amino acids. In germline, CDR1 is WSHSY, CDR2 SAAADI. V lost 0 bases, J lost 5 bases, and 10 bases lay in between. The CDR3: CASSESSSLETQYF. The CDR3 bases are TGCGCCAGCAGTGAGTCGAGCTCCCTGGAGACCCAGTACTTC.

The rearrangement links TRBV7-6 to TRBJ2-2; D gene unclear. V was trimmed by 5 bases and J by 6 bases, leaving 7 bases between them. The CDR3 contains 12 residues. CDR1 and CDR2 from the germline V gene are SGHVS and FNYEAQ. The CDR3 DNA reads TGTGCCAGCAGCCACGGGTCCGGGGAGCTGTTTTTT. It codes for CASSHGSGELFF.

This chain links TRBV6-1 with TRBJ2-1; 12 bases are a match to TRBD2. Germline V gene data show CDR1 as MNHNS and CDR2 as SASEGT. V was pared by 4 bases and J by 0 bases, with 10 bases of the junction left unmatched. The CDR3 length is 19 residues. The chain's CDR3 is CASSGRTSGTSSSYNEQFF. The DNA for the CDR3 is TGTGCCAGCAGTGGGCGGACTAGCGGGACCTCGAGCTCCTACAATGAGCAGTTCTTC.

The chain joins TRBV7-3 to TRBJ2-2; the D is unclear. The CDR3 runs to 11 residues. Germline CDR1 reads SGHTA; CDR2 reads FQGTGA. Deletions cut 1 base from V and 7 bases from J, with 1 base between. The DNA of the CDR3 is TGTGCCAGCAGCTTAAGCGGGGAGCTGTTTTTT. Its protein is CASSLSGELFF.

This chain joins TRBV4-3 and TRBJ2-7; D remains ambiguous. Germline V lookup: CDR1 LGHNA, CDR2 YSLEER. The length of the CDR3 is 13 residues. V was clipped by 0 bases and J by 0 bases, with 3 bases between them. The CDR3 spells CASSQDTSYEQYF. CDR3 nucleotides: TGCGCCAGCAGCCAAGACACCTCCTACGAGCAGTACTTC.

This clone came up once. The gene calls are TRBV6-5 and TRBJ2-7; D may be TRBD1 or TRBD2 (5 bases each). In germline, CDR1 is MNHEY, CDR2 SVGAGI. Between the trimmed V and J ends, which lost 2 bases and 9 bases, there was a span of 11 bases. CDR3 size: 12 residues. CDR3 loop: CASSYGGGAQYF. DNA for the CDR3: TGTGCCAGCAGTTACGGAGGTGGGGCGCAGTACTTC.